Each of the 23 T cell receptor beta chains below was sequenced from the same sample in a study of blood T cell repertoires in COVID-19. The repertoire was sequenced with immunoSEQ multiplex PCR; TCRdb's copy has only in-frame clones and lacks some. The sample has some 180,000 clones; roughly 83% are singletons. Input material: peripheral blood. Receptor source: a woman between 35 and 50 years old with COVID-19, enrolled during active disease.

The CDR3 is CASTPRGRGDEQYF. The CDR3 region has the DNA TGTGCCAGCACCCCCCGGGGCAGGGGCGACGAGCAGTACTTC. The gene calls are TRBV7-9 and TRBJ2-7; D possibly corresponds to TRBD1 (6 bases). This CDR3 has 14 residues. Looked up from germline, CDR1 is SEHNR and CDR2 is FQNEAQ (reference sequence). V was shortened by 7 bases and J by 5 bases, with 18 bases between the two germline ends.

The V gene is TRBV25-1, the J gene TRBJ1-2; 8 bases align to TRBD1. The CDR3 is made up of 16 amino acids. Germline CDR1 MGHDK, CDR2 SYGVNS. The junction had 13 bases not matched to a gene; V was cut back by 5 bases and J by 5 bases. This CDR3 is CASSLSLGQGNYGYTF. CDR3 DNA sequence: TGTGCCAGCAGTCTTTCCCTAGGACAGGGTAATTATGGCTACACCTTC.

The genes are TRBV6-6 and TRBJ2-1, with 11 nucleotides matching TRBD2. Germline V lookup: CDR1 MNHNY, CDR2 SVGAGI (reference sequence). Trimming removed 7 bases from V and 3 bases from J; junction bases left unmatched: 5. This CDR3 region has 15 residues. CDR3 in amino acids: CASISGGAGYNEQFF. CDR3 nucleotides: TGTGCCAGCATTAGCGGGGGGGCCGGCTACAATGAGCAGTTCTTC.

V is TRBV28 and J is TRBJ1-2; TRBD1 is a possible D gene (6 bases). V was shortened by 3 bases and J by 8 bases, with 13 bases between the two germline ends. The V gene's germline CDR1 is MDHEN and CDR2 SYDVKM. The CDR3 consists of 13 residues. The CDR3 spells CASSFSGAWGYTF. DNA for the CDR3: TGTGCCAGCAGTTTTTCAGGGGCATGGGGCTACACCTTC.

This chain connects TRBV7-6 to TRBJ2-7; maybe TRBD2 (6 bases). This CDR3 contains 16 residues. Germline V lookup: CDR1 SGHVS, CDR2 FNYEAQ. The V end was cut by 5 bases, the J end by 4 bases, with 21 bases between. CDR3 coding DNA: TGTGCCAGCAGCCCCCGGAGGGGAGCAGGCCAGTACGAGCAGTACTTC. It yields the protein CASSPRRGAGQYEQYF.

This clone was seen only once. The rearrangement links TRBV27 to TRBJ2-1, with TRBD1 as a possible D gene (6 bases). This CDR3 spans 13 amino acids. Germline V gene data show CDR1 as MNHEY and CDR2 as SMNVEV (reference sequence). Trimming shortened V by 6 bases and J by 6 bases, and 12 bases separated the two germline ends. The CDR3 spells CASSRGQINEQFF. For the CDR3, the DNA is TGTGCCAGCAGCCGAGGACAGATCAATGAGCAGTTCTTC.

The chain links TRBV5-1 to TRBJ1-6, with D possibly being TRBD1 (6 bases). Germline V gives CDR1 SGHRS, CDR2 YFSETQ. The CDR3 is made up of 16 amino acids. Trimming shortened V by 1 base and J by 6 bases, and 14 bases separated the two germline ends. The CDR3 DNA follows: TGCGCCAGCAGCTTGACGAAGGGACATTTTAATTCACCCCTCCACTTT. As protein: CASSLTKGHFNSPLHF.

CDR3 nucleotide sequence: TGTGCCAGCAGCGACGGGACTAGCGGGAGAACCTACGAGCAGTACTTC. Translation: CASSDGTSGRTYEQYF. This rearrangement joins TRBV7-9 to TRBJ2-7, with TRBD2 matching over 14 bases. Germline V CDR1 and CDR2: SEHNR, FQNEAQ (reference sequence). This CDR3 has 16 residues. V lost 5 bases, J lost 2 bases, and 5 bases stayed unmatched.

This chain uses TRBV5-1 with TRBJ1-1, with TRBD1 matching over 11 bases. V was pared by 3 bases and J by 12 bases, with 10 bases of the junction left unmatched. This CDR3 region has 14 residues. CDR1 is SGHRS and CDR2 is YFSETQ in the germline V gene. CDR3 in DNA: TGCGCCAGCAGCTCACTCGGGGGACAGGGGGTTACTTTCTTT. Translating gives CASSSLGGQGVTFF.

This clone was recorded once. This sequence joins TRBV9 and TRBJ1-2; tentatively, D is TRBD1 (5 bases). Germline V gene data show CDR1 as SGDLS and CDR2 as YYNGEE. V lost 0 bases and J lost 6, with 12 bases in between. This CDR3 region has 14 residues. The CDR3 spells CASSVVPGSDGYTF. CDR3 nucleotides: TGTGCCAGCAGCGTAGTCCCAGGGTCGGATGGCTACACCTTC. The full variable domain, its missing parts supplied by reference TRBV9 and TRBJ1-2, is DSGVTQTPKHLITATGQRVTLRCSPRSGDLSVYWYQQSLDQGLQFLIQYYNGEERAKGNILERFSAQQFPDLHSELNLSSLELGDSALYFCASSVVPGSDGYTFGSGTRLTVV.

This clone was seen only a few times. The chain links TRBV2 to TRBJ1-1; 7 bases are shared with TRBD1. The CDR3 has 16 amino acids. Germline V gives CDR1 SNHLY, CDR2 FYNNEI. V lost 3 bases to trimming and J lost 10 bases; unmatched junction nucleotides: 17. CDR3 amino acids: CASSEVEPTGTYGAFF. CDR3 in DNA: TGTGCCAGCAGTGAGGTGGAACCGACAGGGACGTACGGAGCTTTCTTT.

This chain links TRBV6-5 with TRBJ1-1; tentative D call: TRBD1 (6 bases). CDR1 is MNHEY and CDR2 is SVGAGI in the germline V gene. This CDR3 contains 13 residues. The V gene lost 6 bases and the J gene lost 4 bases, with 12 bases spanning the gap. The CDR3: CASRDLQGTEAFF. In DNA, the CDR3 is TGTGCCAGCAGAGATTTACAGGGCACTGAAGCTTTCTTT.

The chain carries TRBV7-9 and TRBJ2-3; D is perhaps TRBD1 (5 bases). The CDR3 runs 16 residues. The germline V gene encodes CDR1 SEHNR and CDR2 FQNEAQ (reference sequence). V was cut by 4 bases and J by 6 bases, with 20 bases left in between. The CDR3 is CASSYKGSRTGDTQYF. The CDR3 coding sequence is TGTGCCAGCAGCTACAAGGGGTCCAGAACCGGGGATACGCAGTATTTT.

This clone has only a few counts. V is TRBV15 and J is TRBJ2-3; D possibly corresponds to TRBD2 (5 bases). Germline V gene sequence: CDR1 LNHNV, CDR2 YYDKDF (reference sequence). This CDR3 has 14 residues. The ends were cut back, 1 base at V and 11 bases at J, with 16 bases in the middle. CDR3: CATSRVQAGSGQYF. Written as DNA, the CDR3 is TGTGCCACCAGCAGAGTCCAGGCAGGAAGCGGGCAGTATTTT.

The CDR3 DNA reads as TGTGCCAGCAGCGAAGAGCCCATGAACACTGAAGCTTTCTTT. This sequence encodes CASSEEPMNTEAFF. The V call is TRBV6-4, the J call TRBJ1-1; D uncertain. The CDR3 length is 14 residues. The germline CDR1 and CDR2 sequences are MRHNA and SNTAGT. V gave up 6 bases and J gave up 0 bases, with 11 bases separating them.

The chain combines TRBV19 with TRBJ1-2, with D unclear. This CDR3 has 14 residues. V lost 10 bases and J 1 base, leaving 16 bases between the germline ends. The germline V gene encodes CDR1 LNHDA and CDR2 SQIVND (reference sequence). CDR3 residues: CATAGMGYNYGYTF. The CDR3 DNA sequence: TGTGCCACAGCGGGAATGGGCTATAACTATGGCTACACCTTC.

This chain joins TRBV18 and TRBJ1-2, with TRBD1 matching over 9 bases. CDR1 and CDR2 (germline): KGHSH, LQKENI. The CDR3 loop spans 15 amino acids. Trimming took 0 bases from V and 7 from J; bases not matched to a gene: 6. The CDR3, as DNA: TGTGCCAGCTCACCACCTGGACAGGGGAAGTCTGGCTACACCTTC. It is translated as CASSPPGQGKSGYTF.

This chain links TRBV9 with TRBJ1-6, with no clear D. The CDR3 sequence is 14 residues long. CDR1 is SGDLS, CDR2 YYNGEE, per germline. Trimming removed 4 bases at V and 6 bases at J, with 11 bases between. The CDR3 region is CASSPSGVNSPLHF. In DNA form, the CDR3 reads TGTGCCAGCAGCCCCTCCGGGGTTAATTCACCCCTCCACTTT.

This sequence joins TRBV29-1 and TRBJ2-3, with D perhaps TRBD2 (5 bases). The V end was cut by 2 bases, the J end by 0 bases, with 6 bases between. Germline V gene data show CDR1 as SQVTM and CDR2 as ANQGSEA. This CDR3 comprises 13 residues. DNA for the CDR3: TGCAGCGTTGAATCTAGCAGCACAGATACGCAGTATTTT. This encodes CSVESSSTDTQYF.

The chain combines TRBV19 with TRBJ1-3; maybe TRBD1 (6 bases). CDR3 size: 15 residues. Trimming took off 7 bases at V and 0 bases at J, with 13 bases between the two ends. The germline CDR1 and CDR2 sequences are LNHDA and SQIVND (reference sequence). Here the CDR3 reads CASTLTGSSGNTIYF. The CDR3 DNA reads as TGTGCCAGTACCCTAACAGGGAGCTCTGGAAACACCATATATTTT.

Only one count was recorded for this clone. The CDR3 region is CASRGTEHIYEQYF. The CDR3 DNA reads TGTGCCAGCAGAGGGACTGAACACATCTACGAGCAGTACTTC. The gene calls are TRBV2 and TRBJ2-7; possible D gene TRBD2, 6 bases. The CDR3 has 14 amino acids. V lost 6 bases to trimming and J lost 3 bases, with 15 bases between them. The germline V gene has CDR1 SNHLY and CDR2 FYNNEI.

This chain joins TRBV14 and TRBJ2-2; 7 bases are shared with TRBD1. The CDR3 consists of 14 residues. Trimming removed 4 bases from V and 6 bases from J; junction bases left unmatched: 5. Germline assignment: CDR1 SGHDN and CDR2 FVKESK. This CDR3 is CASSPTGNAGELFF. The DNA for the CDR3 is TGTGCCAGCAGCCCGACAGGGAATGCCGGGGAGCTGTTTTTT.

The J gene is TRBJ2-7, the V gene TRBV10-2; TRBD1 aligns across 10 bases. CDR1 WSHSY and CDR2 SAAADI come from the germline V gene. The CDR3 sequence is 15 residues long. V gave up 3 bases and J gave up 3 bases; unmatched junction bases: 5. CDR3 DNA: TGCGCCAGCAGTGAAAGGACAGGGGGAGGCTACGAGCAGTACTTC. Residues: CASSERTGGGYEQYF.